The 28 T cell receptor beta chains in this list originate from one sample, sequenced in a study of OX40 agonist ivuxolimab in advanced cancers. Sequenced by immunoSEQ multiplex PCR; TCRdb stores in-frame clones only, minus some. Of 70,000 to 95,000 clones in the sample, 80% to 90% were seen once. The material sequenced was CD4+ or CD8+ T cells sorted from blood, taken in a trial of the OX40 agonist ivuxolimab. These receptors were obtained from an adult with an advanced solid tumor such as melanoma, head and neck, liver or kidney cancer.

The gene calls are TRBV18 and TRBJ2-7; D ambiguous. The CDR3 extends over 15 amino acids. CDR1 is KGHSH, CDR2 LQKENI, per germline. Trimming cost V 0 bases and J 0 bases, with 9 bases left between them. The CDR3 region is CASSPPGRGSYEQYF. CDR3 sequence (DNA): TGTGCCAGCTCACCACCAGGCCGCGGCTCCTACGAGCAGTACTTC.

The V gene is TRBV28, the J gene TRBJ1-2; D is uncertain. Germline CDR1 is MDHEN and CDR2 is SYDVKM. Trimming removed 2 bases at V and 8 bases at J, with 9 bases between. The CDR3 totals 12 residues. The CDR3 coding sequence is TGTGCCAGCAGTTTACTCGAGGGAGGCTACACCTTC. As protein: CASSLLEGGYTF.

CDR3 residues: CASSTQGAHTEAFF. CDR3 nucleotides: TGTGCCAGCAGCACCCAGGGGGCCCACACTGAAGCTTTCTTT. The chain combines TRBV9 with TRBJ1-1; 8 bases are shared with TRBD1. CDR3 length: 14 residues. Germline V gives CDR1 SGDLS, CDR2 YYNGEE. J lost 3 bases, V lost 4 bases, and 5 bases had no gene match. The full variable domain, its missing parts supplied by reference TRBV9 and TRBJ1-1, is DSGVTQTPKHLITATGQRVTLRCSPRSGDLSVYWYQQSLDQGLQFLIQYYNGEERAKGNILERFSAQQFPDLHSELNLSSLELGDSALYFCASSTQGAHTEAFFGQGTRLTVV.

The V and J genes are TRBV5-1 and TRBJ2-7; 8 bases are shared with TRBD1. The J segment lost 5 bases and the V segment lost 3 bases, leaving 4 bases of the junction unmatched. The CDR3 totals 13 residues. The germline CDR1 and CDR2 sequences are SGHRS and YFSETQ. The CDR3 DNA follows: TGCGCCAGCAGCTCAGGGGGCGCGGACGAGCAGTACTTC. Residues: CASSSGGADEQYF.

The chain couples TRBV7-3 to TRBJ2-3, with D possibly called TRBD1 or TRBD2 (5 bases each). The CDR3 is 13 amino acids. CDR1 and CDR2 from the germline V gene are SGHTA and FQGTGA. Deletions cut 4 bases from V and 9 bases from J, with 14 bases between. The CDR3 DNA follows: TGTGCCAGCAGCTCTGGGGGAGTAGGCACGCAGTATTTT. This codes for CASSSGGVGTQYF.

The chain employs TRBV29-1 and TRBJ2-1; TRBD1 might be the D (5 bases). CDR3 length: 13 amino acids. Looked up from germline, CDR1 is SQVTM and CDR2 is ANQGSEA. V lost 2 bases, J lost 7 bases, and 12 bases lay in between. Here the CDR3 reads CSVERAGWNEQFF. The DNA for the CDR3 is TGCAGCGTTGAAAGGGCAGGGTGGAATGAGCAGTTCTTC.

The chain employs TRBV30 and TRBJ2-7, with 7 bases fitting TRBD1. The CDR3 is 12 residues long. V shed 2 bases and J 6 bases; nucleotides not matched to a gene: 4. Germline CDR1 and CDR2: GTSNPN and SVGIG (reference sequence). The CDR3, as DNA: TGTGCCTGGAGTAAGGCAGGGGGCGAGCAGTACTTC. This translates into CAWSKAGGEQYF.

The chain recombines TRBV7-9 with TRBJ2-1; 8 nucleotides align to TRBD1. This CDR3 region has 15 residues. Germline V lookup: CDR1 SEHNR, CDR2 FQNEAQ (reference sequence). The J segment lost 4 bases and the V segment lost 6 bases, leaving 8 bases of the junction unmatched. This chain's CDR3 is CASRSGQVGYNEQFF. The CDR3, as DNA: TGTGCCAGCAGATCGGGACAGGTGGGATACAATGAGCAGTTCTTC.

CDR3 sequence reads: CASSLGLPSGIYEQYF. The CDR3 bases are TGTGCCAGCAGCTTAGGACTGCCTAGCGGGATCTACGAGCAGTACTTC. This chain links TRBV7-8 with TRBJ2-7; 9 bases line up with TRBD2. Germline loops: CDR1 SGHVS, CDR2 FQNEAQ. The CDR3 sequence is 16 residues long. Trimming removed 1 base from V and 3 bases from J; junction bases left unmatched: 7.

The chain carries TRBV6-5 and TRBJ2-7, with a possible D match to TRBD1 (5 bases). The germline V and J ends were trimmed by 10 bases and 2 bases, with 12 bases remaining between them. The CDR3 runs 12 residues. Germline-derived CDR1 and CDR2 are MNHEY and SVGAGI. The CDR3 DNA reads TGTGCCAACAAAAGGGGCCCCTACGAGCAGTACTTC. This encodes CANKRGPYEQYF.

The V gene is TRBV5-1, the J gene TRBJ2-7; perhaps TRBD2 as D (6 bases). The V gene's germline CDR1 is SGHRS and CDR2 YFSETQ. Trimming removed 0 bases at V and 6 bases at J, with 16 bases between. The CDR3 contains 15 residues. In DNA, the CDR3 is TGCGCCAGCAGCTTGGGGTCGGGAGTAAAGAGCGAGCAGTACTTC. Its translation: CASSLGSGVKSEQYF.

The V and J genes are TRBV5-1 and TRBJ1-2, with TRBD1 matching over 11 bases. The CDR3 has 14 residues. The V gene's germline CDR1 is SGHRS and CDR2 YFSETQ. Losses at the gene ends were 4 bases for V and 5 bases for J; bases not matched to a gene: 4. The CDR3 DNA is TGCGCCAGCAGCCCGGGGACAGGGGGATATGGCTACACCTTC. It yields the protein CASSPGTGGYGYTF.

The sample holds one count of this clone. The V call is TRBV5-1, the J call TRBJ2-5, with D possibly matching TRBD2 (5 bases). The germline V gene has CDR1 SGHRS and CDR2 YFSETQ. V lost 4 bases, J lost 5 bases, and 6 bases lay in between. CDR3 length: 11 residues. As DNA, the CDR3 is TGCGCCAGCAGCCGAGGGGAGACCCAGTACTTC. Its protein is CASSRGETQYF.

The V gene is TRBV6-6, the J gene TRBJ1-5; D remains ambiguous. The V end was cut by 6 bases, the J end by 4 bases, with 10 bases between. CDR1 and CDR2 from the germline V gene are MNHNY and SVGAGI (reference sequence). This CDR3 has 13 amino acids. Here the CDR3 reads CASRGVGNQPQHF. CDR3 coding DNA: TGTGCCAGCAGGGGTGTAGGTAATCAGCCCCAGCATTTT.

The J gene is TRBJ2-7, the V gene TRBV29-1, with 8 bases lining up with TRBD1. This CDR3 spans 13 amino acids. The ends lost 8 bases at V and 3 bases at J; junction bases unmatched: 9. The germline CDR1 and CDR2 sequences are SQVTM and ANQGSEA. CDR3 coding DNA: TGCAGCACGACAGGGGTTTTGGGCTACGAGCAGTACTTC. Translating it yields CSTTGVLGYEQYF.

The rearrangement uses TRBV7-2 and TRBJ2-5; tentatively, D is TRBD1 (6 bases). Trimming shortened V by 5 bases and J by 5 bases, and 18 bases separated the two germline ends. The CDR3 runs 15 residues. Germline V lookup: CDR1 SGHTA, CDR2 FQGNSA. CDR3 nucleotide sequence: TGTGCCAGCAGCCGTGGGACACTCAAGGGGGAGACCCAGTACTTC. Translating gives CASSRGTLKGETQYF.

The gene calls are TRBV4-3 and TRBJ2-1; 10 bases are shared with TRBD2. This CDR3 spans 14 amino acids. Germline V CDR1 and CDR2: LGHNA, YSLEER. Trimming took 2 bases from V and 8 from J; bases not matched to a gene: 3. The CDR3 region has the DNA TGCGCCAGCAGCCAACTAGCGGGAGTAGATGAGCAGTTCTTC. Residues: CASSQLAGVDEQFF.

The DNA for the CDR3 is TGCGCCAGCAGCCCGGGGACAGTCTCCTACGAGCAGTACTTC. Translated: CASSPGTVSYEQYF. V is TRBV5-1 and J is TRBJ2-7; 7 nucleotides agree with TRBD1. The CDR3 consists of 14 residues. Germline V gene sequence: CDR1 SGHRS, CDR2 YFSETQ. The V segment lost 4 bases and the J segment 0 bases; nucleotides outside the gene matches: 4. Full variable domain (missing parts from reference TRBV5-1 and TRBJ2-7): KAGVTQTPRYLIKTRGQQVTLSCSPISGHRSVSWYQQTPGQGLQFLFEYFSETQRNKGNFPGRFSGRQFSNSRSEMNVSTLELGDSALYLCASSPGTVSYEQYFGPGTRLTVT.

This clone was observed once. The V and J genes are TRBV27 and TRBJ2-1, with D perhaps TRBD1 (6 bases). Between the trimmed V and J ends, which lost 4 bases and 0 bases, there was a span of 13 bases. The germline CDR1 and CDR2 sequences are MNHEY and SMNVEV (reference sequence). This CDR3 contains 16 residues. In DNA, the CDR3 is TGTGCCAGCAGTTCCTGGGACACCCGCTCCTACAATGAGCAGTTCTTC. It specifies CASSSWDTRSYNEQFF.

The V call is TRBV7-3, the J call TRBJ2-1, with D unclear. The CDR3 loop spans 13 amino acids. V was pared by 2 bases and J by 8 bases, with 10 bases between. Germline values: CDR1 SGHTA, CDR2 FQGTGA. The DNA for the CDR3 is TGTGCCAGCAGCTTAGGAGTCTCCCATGAGCAGTTCTTC. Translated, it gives CASSLGVSHEQFF.

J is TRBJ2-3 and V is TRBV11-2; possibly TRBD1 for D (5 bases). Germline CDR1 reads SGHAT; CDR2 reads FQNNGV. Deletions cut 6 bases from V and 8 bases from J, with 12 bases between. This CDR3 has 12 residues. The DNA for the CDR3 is TGTGCCAGCAGTGAAGGGGTTATTACGCAGTATTTT. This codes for CASSEGVITQYF. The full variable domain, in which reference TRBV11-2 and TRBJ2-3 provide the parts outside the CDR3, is EAGVAQSPRYKIIEKRQSVAFWCNPISGHATLYWYQQILGQGPKLLIQFQNNGVVDDSQLPKDRFSAERLKGVDSTLKIQPAKLEDSAVYLCASSEGVITQYFGPGTRLTVL.

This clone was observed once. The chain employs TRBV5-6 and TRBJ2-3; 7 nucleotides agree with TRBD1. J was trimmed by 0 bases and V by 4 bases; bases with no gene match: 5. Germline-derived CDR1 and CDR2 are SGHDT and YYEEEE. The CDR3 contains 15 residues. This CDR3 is CASSPGGLSTDTQYF. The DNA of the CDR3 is TGTGCCAGCAGCCCAGGGGGTTTAAGCACAGATACGCAGTATTTT.

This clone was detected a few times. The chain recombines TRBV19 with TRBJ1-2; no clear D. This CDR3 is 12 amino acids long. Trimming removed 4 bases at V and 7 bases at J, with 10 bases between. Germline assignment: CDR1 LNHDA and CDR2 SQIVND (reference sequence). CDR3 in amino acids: CASSREVGGYTF. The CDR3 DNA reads TGTGCCAGTAGTAGGGAGGTTGGTGGCTACACCTTC.

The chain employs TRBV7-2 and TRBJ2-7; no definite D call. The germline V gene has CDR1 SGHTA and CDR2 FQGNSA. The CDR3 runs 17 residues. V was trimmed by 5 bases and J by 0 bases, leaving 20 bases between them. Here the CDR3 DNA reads TGTGCCAGCAGCAGACCGGCCCTCACCAGGAGCTCCTACGAGCAGTACTTC. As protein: CASSRPALTRSSYEQYF.

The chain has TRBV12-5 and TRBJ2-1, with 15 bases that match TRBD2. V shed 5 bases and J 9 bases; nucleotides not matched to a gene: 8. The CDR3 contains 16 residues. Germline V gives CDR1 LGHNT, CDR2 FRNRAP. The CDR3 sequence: CASGPRTSGGAGEQFF. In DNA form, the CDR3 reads TGTGCTAGTGGTCCCCGGACTAGCGGGGGGGCGGGTGAGCAGTTCTTC.

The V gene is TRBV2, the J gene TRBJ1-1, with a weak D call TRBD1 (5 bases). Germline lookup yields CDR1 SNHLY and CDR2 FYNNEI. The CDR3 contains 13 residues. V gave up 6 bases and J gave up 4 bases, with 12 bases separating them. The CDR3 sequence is CASRARAGTEAFF. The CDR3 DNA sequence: TGTGCCAGCAGGGCCAGGGCGGGCACTGAAGCTTTCTTT. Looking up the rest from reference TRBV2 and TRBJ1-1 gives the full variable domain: EPEVTQTPSHQVTQMGQEVILRCVPISNHLYFYWYRQILGQKVEFLVSFYNNEISEKSEIFDDQFSVERPDGSNFTLKIRSTKLEDSAMYFCASRARAGTEAFFGQGTRLTVV.

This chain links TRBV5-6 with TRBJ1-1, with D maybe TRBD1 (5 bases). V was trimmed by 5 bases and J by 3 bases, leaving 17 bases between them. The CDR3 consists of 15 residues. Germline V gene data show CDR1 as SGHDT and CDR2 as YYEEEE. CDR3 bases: TGTGCCAGCAGTTTGACCGGGACTGGGGACACTGAAGCTTTCTTT. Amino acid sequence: CASSLTGTGDTEAFF.

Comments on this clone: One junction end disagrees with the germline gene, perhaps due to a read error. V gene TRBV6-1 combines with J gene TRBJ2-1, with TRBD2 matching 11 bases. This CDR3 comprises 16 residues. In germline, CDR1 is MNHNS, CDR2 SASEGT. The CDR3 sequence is CASREGTSGLYNEQFF. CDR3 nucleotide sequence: TGTGCCAGCAGGGAAGGGACTAGCGGTTTATACAATGAGCAGTTCTTC.